This entry concerns a single T cell receptor (beta chain). Its target is unknown. MiXCR, applied by TCRdb to the 5' RACE reads, yields one record per CDR3 protein. The profile shows around 1.7 million distinct CDR3 sequences, roughly 35% of them singletons. The germline V gene encodes CDR1 MNHNS and CDR2 SASEGT. The CDR3 runs to 14 residues. The data stem from a study of identical twins. Regarding the study as a whole: Models underestimated how often monozygotic twins shared out-of-frame TCR alpha. Findings came from cross-sectional statistics, without long-term follow-up of donors.

The source material was cord blood. This chain uses TRBV6-1 with TRBJ2-5, with D perhaps TRBD1 (6 bases). The DNA end lines up better with TRBJ2-1; the J call may be wrong. This receptor was obtained from a newborn girl in good health. The CDR3 region has the DNA TGTGCCAGCAGCATCGCGACAGGCCAAGAGACCCAGTTCTTC. It specifies CASSIATGQETQFF.